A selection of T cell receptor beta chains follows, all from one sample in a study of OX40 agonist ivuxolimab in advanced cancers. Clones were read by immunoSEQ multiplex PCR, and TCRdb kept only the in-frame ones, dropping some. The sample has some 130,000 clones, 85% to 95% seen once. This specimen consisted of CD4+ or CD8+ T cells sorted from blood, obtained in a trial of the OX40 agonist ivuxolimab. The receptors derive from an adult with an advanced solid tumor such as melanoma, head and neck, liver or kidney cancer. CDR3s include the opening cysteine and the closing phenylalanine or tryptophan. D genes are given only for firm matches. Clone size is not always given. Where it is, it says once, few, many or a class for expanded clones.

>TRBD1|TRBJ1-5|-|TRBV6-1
CASSGDRGVYQPQHF
TGTGCCAGCAGCGGCGACAGGGGGGTGTATCAGCCCCAGCATTTT
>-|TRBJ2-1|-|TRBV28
CASRTQTGYHNEQFF
TGTGCCAGCAGGACCCAAACCGGGTATCACAATGAGCAGTTCTTC
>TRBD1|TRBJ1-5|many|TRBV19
CASSASGGGQPQHF
TGTGCCAGTAGTGCCTCAGGGGGTGGACAGCCCCAGCATTTT
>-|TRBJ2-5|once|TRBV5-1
CASSPTGRQETQYF
TGCGCCAGCAGCCCGACAGGCAGACAAGAGACCCAGTACTTC
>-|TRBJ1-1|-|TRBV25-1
CASSGGLALNTEAFF
TGTGCCAGCAGTGGGGGGCTGGCCTTGAACACTGAAGCTTTCTTT
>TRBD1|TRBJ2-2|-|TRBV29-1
CSVGDRDTGELFF
TGCAGCGTTGGGGACAGAGACACCGGGGAGCTGTTTTTT
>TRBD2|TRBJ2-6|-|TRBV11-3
CASSVGTSGANVLTF
TGTGCCAGCAGCGTCGGGACTAGTGGGGCCAACGTCCTGACTTTC
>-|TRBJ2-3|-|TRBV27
CASSLRTSTDTQYF
TGTGCCAGCAGTTTACGGACTAGCACAGATACGCAGTATTTT
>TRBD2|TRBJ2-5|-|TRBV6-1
CASGGAGVNGETQYF
TGTGCCAGCGGAGGGGCGGGAGTGAACGGAGAGACCCAGTACTTC
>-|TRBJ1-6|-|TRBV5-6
CASSLYSGARNSPLHF
TGTGCCAGCAGCTTGTATTCGGGGGCTCGTAATTCACCCCTCCACTTT
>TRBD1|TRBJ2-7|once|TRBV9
CASSLAGQGVDEQYF
TGTGCCAGCAGTCTGGCCGGACAGGGGGTGGACGAGCAGTACTTC
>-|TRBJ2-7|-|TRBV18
CASSPQTASGEQYF
TGTGCCAGCTCACCACAGACAGCCTCTGGGGAGCAGTACTTC
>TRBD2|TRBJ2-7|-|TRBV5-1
CASSRTSGGYEQYF
TGCGCCAGCAGCCGGACTAGCGGGGGGTACGAGCAGTACTTC
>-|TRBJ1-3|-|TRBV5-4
CASSLDVSFSGNTIYF
TGTGCCAGCAGCTTGGACGTTTCTTTCTCTGGAAACACCATATATTTT
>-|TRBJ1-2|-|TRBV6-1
CASRGTVRGYTF
TGTGCCAGCAGGGGGACTGTAAGGGGCTACACCTTC
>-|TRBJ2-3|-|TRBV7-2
CASSHAAWAGADTQYF
TGCGCCAGCAGCCACGCTGCCTGGGCAGGGGCAGATACGCAGTATTTT
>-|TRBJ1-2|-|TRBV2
CASSVRGNYGYTF
TGTGCCAGCAGTGTAAGAGGGAACTATGGCTACACCTTC
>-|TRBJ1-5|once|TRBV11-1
CASSLGQQPNQPQHF
TGTGCCAGCAGCTTAGGGCAACAACCCAATCAGCCCCAGCATTTT
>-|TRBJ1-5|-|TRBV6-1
CASSLYDSNQPQHF
TGTGCCAGCAGTCTTTATGATAGCAATCAGCCCCAGCATTTT
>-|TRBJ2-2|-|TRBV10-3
CAISDSTINTGELFF
TGTGCCATCAGTGATAGTACGATCAACACCGGGGAGCTGTTTTTT
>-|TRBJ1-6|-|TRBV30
CAWSRVDHNSPLHF
TGTGCCTGGTCTCGGGTAGACCATAATTCACCCCTCCACTTT
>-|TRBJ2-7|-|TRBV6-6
CASSSHPPLEQYF
TGTGCCAGCAGCTCCCATCCGCCACTCGAGCAGTACTTC
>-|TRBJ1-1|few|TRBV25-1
CASSGYTVNTEAFF
TGTGCCAGCAGTGGGTACACAGTGAACACTGAAGCTTTCTTT
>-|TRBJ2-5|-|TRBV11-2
CASSLHLPDRETQYF
TGTGCCAGCAGCCTACACCTACCAGACAGAGAGACCCAGTACTTC
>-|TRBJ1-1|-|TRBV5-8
CASSLDKGTVNTEAFF
TGTGCCAGCAGCTTGGACAAAGGGACGGTGAACACTGAAGCTTTCTTT
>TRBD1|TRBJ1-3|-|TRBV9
CASSVAGGGNTIYF
TGTGCCAGCAGCGTAGCAGGGGGCGGAAACACCATATATTTT
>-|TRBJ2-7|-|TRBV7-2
CASSLYYEQYF
TGTGCCAGCAGCTTATACTACGAGCAGTACTTC
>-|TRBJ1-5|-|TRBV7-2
CASSLDSNQPQHF
TGCGCCAGCAGCTTAGATAGCAATCAGCCCCAGCATTTT
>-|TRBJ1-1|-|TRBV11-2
CASSLTTANTEAFF
TGTGCCAGCAGCCTAACGACAGCGAACACTGAAGCTTTCTTT
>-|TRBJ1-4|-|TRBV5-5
CASSRSGAHGEKLFF
TGTGCCAGCAGCCGTAGCGGGGCCCACGGGGAAAAACTGTTTTTT
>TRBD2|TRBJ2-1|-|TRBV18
CASSPGLVVNEQFF
TGTGCCAGCTCACCGGGACTAGTGGTGAATGAGCAGTTCTTC
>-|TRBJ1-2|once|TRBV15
CATDPGTSANYGYTF
TGTGCCACGGACCCCGGGACTTCAGCTAACTATGGCTACACCTTC
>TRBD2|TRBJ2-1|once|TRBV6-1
CASRRLAGYNEQFF
TGTGCCAGCCGCAGACTAGCGGGATACAATGAGCAGTTCTTC
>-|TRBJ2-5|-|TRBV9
CASSSQASEETQYF
TGTGCCAGCAGCTCCCAGGCTAGCGAAGAGACCCAGTACTTC
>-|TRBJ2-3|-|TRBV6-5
CASSYGAGSTDTQYF
TGTGCCAGCAGTTACGGCGCTGGGTCCACAGATACGCAGTATTTT
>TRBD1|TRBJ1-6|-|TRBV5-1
CASSLADRDNSPLHF
TGCGCCAGCAGCTTGGCAGACAGGGACAATTCACCCCTCCACTTT
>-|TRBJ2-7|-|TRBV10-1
CASSERPDWARPYEQYF
TGCGCCAGCAGTGAGAGGCCCGATTGGGCCCGGCCCTACGAGCAGTACTTC
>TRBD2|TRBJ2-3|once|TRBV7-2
CASSSAGGTDTQYF
TGTGCCAGCAGCTCCGCGGGAGGGACAGATACGCAGTATTTT
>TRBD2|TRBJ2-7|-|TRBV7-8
CASGAGGGTYEQYF
TGTGCCAGCGGGGCGGGAGGGGGTACGTACGAGCAGTACTTC
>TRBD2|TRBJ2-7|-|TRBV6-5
CASSYSSSGNAYEQYF
TGTGCCAGCAGTTACTCCTCTAGCGGGAACGCTTACGAGCAGTACTTC
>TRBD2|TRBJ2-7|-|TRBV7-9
CASSLGSGRVYEQYF
TGTGCCAGCAGCTTAGGGAGCGGGAGGGTCTACGAGCAGTACTTC
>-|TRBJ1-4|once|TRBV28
CASGSTNEKLFF
TGTGCCAGCGGTTCAACTAATGAAAAACTGTTTTTT
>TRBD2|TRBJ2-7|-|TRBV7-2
CASSGPGLDLYF
TGTGCCAGCAGCGGTCCGGGACTAGACTTGTACTTC
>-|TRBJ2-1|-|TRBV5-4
CASSLLGLSSYNEQFF
TGTGCCAGCAGCTTGTTGGGGCTAAGCTCCTACAATGAGCAGTTCTTC
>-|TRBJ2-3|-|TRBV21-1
CASSKDLAGTDTQYF
TGTGCCAGCAGCAAAGACCTCGCGGGTACAGATACGCAGTATTTT
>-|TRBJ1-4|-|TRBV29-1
CSVQQSNEKLFF
TGCAGCGTTCAGCAATCTAATGAAAAACTGTTTTTT
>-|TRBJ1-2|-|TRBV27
CASSKGFENGYTF
TGTGCCAGCAGTAAAGGGTTTGAAAATGGCTACACCTTC
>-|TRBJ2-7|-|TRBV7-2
CASSPRALMEQYF
TGTGCCAGCAGCCCCCGGGCCCTTATGGAGCAGTACTTC